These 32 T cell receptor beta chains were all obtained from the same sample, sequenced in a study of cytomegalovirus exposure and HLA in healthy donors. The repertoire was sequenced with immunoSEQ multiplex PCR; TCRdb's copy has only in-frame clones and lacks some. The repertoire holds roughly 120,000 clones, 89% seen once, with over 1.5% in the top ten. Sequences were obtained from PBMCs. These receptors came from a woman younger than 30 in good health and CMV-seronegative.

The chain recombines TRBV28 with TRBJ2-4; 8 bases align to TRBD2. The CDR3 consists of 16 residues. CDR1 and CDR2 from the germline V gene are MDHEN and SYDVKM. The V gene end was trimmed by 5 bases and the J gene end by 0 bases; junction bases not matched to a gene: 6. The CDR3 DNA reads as TGTGCCAGCAGTGAAGGACTAGCTGAAGCCAAAAACATTCAGTACTTC. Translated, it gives CASSEGLAEAKNIQYF.

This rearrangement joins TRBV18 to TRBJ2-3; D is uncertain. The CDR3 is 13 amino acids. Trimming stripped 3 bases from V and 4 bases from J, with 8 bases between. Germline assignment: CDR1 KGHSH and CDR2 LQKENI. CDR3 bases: TGTGCCAGCTCACCTTTCTCGTCAGATACGCAGTATTTT. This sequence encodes CASSPFSSDTQYF.

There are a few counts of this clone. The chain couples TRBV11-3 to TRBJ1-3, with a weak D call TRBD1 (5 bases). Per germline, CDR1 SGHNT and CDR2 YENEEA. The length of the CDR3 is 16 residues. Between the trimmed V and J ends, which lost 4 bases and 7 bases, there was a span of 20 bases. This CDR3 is CASSSLCATEGNTIYF. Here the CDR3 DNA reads TGTGCCAGCAGCTCTCTATGCGCTACGGAGGGGAACACCATATATTTT.

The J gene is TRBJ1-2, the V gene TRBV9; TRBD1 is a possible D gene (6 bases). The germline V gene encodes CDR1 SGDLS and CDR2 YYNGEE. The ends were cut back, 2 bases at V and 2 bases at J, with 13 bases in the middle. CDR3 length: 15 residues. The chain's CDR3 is CASSVTQGLNYGYTF. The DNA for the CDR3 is TGTGCCAGCAGCGTCACACAGGGCCTAAACTATGGCTACACCTTC.

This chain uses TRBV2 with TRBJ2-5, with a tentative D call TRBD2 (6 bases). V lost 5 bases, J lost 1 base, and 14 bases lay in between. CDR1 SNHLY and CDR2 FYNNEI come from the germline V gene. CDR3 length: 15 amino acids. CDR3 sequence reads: CASSSQGLRQETQYF. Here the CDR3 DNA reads TGTGCCAGCAGTTCGCAGGGACTGCGCCAAGAGACCCAGTACTTC.

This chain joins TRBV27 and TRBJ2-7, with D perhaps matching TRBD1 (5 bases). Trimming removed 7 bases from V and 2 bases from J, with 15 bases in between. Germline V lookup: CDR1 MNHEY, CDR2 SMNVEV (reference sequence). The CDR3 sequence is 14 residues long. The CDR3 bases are TGTGCCAGCACTACCGGACAAGGACCCTACGAGCAGTACTTC. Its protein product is CASTTGQGPYEQYF.

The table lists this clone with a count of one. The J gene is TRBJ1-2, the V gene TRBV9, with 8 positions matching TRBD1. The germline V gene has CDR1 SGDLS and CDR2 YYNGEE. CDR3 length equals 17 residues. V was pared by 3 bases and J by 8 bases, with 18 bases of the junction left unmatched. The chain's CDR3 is CASSAGGTGSLLRGYTF. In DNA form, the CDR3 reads TGTGCCAGCAGCGCTGGGGGGACAGGCAGCCTTCTAAGGGGCTACACCTTC.

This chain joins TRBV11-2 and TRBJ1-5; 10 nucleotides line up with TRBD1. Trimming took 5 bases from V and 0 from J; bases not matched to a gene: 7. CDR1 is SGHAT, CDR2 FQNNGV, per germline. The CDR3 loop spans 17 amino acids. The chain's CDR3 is CASSIGGQGISNQPQHF. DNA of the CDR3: TGTGCCAGCAGCATCGGGGGACAGGGGATTAGCAATCAGCCCCAGCATTTT.

The CDR3 loop is CASSPGMSTEAFF. The CDR3 region has the DNA TGTGCCAGCAGCCCAGGGATGTCCACTGAAGCTTTCTTT. The chain uses TRBV7-2 and TRBJ1-1, with D perhaps matching TRBD1 (5 bases). The CDR3 runs to 13 residues. The germline V gene has CDR1 SGHTA and CDR2 FQGNSA. Trimming removed 5 bases from V and 4 bases from J, with 11 bases in between.

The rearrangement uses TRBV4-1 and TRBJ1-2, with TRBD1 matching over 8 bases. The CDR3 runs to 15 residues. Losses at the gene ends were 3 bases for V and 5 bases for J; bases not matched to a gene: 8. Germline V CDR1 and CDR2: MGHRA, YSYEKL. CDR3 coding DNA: TGCGCCAGCAGCCACTTAAGACAGGGGCGGTATGGCTACACCTTC. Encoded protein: CASSHLRQGRYGYTF.

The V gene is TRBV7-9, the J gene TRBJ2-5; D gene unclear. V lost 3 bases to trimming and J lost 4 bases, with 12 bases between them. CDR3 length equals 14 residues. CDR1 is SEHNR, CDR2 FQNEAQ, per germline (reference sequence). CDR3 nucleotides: TGTGCCAGCAGCTTCGTTCTAGTGGGAGAGACCCAGTACTTC. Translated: CASSFVLVGETQYF.

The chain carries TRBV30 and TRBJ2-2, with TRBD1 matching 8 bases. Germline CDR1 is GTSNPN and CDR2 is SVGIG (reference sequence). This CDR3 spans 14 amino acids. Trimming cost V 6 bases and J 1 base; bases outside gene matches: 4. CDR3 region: CACQTGENTGELFF. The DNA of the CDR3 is TGTGCCTGCCAGACAGGGGAGAACACCGGGGAGCTGTTTTTT.

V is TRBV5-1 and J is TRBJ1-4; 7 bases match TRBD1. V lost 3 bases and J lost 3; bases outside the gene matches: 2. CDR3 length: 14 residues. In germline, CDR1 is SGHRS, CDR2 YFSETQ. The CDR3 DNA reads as TGCGCCAGCAGCTCCGGGACAGCTAATGAAAAACTGTTTTTT. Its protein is CASSSGTANEKLFF. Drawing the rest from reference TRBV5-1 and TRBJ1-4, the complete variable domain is KAGVTQTPRYLIKTRGQQVTLSCSPISGHRSVSWYQQTPGQGLQFLFEYFSETQRNKGNFPGRFSGRQFSNSRSEMNVSTLELGDSALYLCASSSGTANEKLFFGSGTQLSVL.

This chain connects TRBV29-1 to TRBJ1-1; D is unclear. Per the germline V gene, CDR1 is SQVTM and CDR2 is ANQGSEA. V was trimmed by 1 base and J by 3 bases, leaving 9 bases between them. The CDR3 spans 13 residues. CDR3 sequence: CSVEGQLYTEAFF. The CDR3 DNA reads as TGCAGCGTTGAAGGACAACTCTACACTGAAGCTTTCTTT.

The CDR3 nucleotides read TGCGCCAGCAGCCCAAGTTTCGGGGCCAAAAACATTCAGTACTTC. Protein sequence: CASSPSFGAKNIQYF. This chain connects TRBV4-3 to TRBJ2-4; D is unresolved. CDR3 size: 15 residues. Germline V gene data show CDR1 as LGHNA and CDR2 as YSLEER. V gave up 4 bases and J gave up 1 base, with 11 bases separating them.

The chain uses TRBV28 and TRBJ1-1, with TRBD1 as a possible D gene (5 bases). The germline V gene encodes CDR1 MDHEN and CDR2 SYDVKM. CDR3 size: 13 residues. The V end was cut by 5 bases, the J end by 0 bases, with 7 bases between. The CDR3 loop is CASSGAVNTEAFF. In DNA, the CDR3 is TGTGCCAGCAGTGGGGCAGTGAACACTGAAGCTTTCTTT.

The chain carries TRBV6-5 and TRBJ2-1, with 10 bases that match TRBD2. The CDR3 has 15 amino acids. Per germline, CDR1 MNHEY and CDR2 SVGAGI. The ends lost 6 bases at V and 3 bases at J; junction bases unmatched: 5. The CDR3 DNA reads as TGTGCCAGCAGGTCCAGCGGGGGGGGCTACAATGAGCAGTTCTTC. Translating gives CASRSSGGGYNEQFF.

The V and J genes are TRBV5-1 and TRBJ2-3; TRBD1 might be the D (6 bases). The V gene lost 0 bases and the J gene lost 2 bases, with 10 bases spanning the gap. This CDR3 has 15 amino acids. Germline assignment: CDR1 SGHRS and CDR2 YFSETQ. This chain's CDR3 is CASSLGQVLTDTQYF. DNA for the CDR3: TGCGCCAGCAGCTTGGGACAGGTTCTCACAGATACGCAGTATTTT.

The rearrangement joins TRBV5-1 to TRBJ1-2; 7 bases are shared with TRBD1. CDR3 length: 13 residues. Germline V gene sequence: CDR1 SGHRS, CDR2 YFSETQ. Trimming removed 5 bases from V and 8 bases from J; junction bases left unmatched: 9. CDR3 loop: CASRATGNGGYTF. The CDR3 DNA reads TGCGCCAGCAGAGCGACAGGGAATGGGGGCTACACCTTC.

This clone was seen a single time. The CDR3 reads CASSLVGGRITEAFF. CDR3 DNA sequence: TGTGCCAGCAGCTTGGTCGGGGGTAGGATAACTGAAGCTTTCTTT. This chain connects TRBV5-4 to TRBJ1-1; a weak D match, TRBD1 (5 bases). CDR3 length equals 15 residues. V lost 0 bases, J lost 5 bases, and 14 bases lay in between. CDR1 and CDR2 (germline): SGHNT, YYREEE (reference sequence).

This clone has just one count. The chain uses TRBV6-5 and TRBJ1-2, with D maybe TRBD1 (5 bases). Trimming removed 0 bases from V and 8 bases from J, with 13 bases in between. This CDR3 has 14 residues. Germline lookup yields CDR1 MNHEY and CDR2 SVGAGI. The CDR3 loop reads CASSYSNQGVGYTF. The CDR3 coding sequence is TGTGCCAGCAGTTACTCGAATCAGGGTGTCGGCTACACCTTC.

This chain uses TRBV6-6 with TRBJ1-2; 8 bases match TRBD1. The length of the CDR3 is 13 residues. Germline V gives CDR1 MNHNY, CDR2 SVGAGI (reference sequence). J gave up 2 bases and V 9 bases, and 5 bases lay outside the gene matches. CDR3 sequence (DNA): TGTGCCAGTCAGGACAGGGCCAACTATGGCTACACCTTC. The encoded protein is CASQDRANYGYTF.

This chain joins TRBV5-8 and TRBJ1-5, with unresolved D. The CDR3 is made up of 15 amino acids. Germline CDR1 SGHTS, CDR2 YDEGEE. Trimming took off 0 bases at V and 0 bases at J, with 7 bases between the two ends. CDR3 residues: CASSLGQISNQPQHF. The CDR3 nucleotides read TGTGCCAGCAGCTTGGGGCAGATTAGCAATCAGCCCCAGCATTTT.

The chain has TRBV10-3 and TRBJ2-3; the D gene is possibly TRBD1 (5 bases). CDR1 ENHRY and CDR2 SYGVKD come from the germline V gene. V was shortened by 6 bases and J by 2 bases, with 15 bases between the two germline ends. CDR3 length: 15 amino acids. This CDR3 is CAIRGGRAYTDTQYF. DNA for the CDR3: TGTGCCATCAGAGGCGGCAGGGCCTACACAGATACGCAGTATTTT.

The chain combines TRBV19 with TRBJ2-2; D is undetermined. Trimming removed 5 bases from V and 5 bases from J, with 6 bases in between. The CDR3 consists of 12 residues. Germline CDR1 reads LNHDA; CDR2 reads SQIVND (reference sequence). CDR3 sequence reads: CASSESTGELFF. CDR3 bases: TGTGCCAGTAGTGAGAGTACCGGGGAGCTGTTTTTT. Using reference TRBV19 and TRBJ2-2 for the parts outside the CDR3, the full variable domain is DGGITQSPKYLFRKEGQNVTLSCEQNLNHDAMYWYRQDPGQGLRLIYYSQIVNDFQKGDIAEGYSVSREKKESFPLTVTSAQKNPTAFYLCASSESTGELFFGEGSRLTVL.

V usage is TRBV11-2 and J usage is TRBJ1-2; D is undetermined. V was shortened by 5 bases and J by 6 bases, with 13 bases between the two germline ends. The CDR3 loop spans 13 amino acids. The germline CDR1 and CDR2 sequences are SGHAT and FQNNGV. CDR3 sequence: CASSNRGIDGYTF. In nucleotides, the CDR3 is TGTGCCAGCAGCAATCGAGGGATTGATGGCTACACCTTC.

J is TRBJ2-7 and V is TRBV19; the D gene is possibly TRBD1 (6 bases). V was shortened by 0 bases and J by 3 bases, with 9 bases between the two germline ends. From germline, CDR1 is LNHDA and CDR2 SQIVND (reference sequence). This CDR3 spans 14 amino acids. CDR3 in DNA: TGTGCCAGTAGTATAGACACAGGGAACTACGAGCAGTACTTC. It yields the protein CASSIDTGNYEQYF.

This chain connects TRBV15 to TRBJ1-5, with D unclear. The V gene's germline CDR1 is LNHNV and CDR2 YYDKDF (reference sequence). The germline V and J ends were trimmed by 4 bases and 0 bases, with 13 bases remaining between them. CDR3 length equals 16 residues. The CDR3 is CATSTLLSNSNQPQHF. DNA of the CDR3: TGTGCCACCAGCACCCTATTATCGAATAGCAATCAGCCCCAGCATTTT.

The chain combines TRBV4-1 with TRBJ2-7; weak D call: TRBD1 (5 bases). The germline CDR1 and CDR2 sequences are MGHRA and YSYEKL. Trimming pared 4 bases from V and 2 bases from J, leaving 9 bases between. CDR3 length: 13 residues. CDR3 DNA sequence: TGCGCCAGCAGCCTACAGGAAACCTACGAGCAGTACTTC. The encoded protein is CASSLQETYEQYF.

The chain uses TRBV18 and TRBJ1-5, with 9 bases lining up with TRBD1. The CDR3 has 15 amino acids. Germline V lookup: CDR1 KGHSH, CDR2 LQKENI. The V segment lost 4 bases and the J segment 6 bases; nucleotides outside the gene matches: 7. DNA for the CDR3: TGTGCCAGCTCACGGACAGGGGACGACGGTCAGCCCCAGCATTTT. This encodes CASSRTGDDGQPQHF.

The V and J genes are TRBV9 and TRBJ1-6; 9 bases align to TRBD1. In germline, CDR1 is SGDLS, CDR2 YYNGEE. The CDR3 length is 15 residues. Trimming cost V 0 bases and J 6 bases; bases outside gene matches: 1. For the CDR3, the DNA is TGTGCCAGCAGCGTAGAGACAGGGGGTAATTCACCCCTCCACTTT. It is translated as CASSVETGGNSPLHF.

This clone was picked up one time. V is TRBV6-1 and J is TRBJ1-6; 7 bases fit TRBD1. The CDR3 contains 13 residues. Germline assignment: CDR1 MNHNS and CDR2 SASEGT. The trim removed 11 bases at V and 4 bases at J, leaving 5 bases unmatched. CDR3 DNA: TGTGCCGGAGGGACAGATTATAATTCACCCCTCCACTTT. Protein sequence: CAGGTDYNSPLHF.